This TCR beta chain was captured by sequencing in a study of CD8 T cells in ankylosing spondylitis. Study outcomes and limitations: Ankylosing spondylitis blood appeared to carry a characteristic TCR beta motif of under ten highly homologous variants. Matched synovial fluid from ankylosing spondylitis patients was reported to be enriched for disease-linked clones.

Of note for this clonotype: Its antigen is unknown.

The authors made TCR beta libraries by quantitative 5'-RACE with molecular barcodes. TCRdb reprocessed the 5' RACE reads via MiXCR and lists one record per CDR3 protein. The sample has a few hundred thousand distinct CDR3 sequences, 20% seen once. Germline V gene data show CDR1 as MDHEN and CDR2 as SYDVKM. Trimming pared 10 bases from V and 3 bases from J, leaving 16 bases between. This CDR3 contains 14 residues. The specimen was blood, either unsorted or a sorted T cell fraction (not recorded which). This sequence was found in a male donor with ankylosing spondylitis or in good health (not recorded which). This rearrangement joins TRBV28 to TRBJ2-1; TRBD2 might be the D (6 bases). The CDR3 loop is CANSGLANYNEQFF. CDR3 nucleotides: TGTGCCAACTCCGGCCTAGCGAACTACAATGAGCAGTTCTTC.